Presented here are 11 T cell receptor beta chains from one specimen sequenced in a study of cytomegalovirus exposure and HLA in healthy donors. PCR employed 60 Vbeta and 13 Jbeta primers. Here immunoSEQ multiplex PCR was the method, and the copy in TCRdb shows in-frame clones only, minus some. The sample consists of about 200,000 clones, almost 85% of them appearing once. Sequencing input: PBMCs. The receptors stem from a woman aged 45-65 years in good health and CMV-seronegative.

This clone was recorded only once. CDR3 nucleotides: TGCGCCAGCAGCTTCAGCGCTGTGACCGGGGAGCTGTTTTTT. Its protein is CASSFSAVTGELFF. The rearrangement joins TRBV5-1 to TRBJ2-2; D not certain. Germline V lookup: CDR1 SGHRS, CDR2 YFSETQ. V shed 2 bases and J shed 5 bases, with 10 bases lying between them. The CDR3 runs 14 residues.

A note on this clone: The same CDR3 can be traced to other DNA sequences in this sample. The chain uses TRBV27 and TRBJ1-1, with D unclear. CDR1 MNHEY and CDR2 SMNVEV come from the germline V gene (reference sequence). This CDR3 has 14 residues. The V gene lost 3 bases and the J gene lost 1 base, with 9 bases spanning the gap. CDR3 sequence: CASSFHRQNTEAFF. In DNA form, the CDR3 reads TGTGCCAGCAGTTTTCACAGACAGAACACTGAAGCTTTCTTT.

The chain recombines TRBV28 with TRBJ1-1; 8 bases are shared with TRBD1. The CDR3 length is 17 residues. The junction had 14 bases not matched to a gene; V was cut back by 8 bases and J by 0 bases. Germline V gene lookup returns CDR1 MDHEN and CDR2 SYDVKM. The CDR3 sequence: CASGGTGFFEMNTEAFF. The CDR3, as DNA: TGTGCCAGCGGGGGGACAGGTTTTTTCGAGATGAACACTGAAGCTTTCTTT.

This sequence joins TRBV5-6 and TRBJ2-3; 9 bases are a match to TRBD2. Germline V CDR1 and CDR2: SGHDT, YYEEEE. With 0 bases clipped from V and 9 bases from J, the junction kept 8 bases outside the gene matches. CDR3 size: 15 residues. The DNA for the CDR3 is TGTGCCAGCAGCTTGGCGGGGGGAGCGGGAGGAACGCAGTATTTT. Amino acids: CASSLAGGAGGTQYF.

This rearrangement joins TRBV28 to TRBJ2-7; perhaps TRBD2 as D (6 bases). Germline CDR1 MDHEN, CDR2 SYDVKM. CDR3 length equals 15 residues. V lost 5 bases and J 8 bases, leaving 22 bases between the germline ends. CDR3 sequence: CASSPRDFLATQQYF. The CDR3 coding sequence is TGTGCCAGCAGTCCTAGAGACTTTCTAGCGACACAGCAGTACTTC.

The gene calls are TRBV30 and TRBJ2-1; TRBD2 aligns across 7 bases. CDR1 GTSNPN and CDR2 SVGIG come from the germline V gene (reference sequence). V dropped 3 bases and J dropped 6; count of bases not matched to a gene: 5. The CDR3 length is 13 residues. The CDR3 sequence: CAWSLLAFNEQFF. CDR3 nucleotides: TGTGCCTGGAGCCTACTAGCGTTCAATGAGCAGTTCTTC.

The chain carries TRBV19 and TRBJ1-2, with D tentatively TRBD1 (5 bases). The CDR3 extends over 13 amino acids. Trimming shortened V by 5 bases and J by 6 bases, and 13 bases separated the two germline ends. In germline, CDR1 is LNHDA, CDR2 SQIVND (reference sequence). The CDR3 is CASSPGNRNGYTF. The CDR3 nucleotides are TGTGCCAGTAGTCCTGGAAACAGGAATGGCTACACCTTC. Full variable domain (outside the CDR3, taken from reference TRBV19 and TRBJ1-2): DGGITQSPKYLFRKEGQNVTLSCEQNLNHDAMYWYRQDPGQGLRLIYYSQIVNDFQKGDIAEGYSVSREKKESFPLTVTSAQKNPTAFYLCASSPGNRNGYTFGSGTRLTVV.

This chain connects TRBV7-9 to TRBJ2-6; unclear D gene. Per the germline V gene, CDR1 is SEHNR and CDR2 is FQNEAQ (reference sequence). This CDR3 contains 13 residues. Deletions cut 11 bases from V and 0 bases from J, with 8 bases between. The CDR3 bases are TGTGCCGGCCAGTTCTCTGGGGCCAACGTCCTGACTTTC. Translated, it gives CAGQFSGANVLTF.

In nucleotides, the CDR3 is TGTGCCAGCAGCTCCCTTAGCGACGGCTACAATGAGCAGTTCTTC. This encodes CASSSLSDGYNEQFF. V usage is TRBV11-3 and J usage is TRBJ2-1; D is possibly TRBD2 (5 bases). Per the germline V gene, CDR1 is SGHNT and CDR2 is YENEEA. CDR3 length equals 15 residues. Trimming stripped 4 bases from V and 3 bases from J, with 13 bases between.

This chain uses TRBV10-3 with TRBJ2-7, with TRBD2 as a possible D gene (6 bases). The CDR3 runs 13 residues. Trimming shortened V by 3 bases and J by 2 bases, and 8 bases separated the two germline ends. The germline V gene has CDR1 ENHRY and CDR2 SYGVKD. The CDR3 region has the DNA TGTGCCATCAGTGACGGGAGCGCCTACGAGCAGTACTTC. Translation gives CAISDGSAYEQYF.

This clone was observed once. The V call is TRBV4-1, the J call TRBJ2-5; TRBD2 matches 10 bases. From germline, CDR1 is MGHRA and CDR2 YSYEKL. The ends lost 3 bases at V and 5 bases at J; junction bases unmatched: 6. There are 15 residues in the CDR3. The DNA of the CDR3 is TGCGCCAGCAGCCAGGCCGAAGCGGGAGGGGAGACCCAGTACTTC. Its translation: CASSQAEAGGETQYF.